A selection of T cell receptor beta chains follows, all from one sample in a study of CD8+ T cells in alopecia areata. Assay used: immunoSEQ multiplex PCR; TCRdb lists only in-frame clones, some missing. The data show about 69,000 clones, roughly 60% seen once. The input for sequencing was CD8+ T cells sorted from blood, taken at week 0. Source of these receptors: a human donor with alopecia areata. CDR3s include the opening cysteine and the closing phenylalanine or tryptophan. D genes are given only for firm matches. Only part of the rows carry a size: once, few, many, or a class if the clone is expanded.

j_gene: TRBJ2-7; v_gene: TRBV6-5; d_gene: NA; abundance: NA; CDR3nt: TGTGCCAGCAGTTTCACAGGAACCCAACAATACGAGCAGTACTTC; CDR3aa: CASSFTGTQQYEQYF
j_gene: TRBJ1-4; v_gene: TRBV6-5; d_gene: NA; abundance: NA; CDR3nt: TGTGCCAGCAGCGACGGAGGGGTTCGTTATGAAAAACTGTTTTTT; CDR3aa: CASSDGGVRYEKLFF
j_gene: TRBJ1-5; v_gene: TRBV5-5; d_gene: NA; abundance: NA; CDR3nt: TGTGCCAGCAGCTTGACTCACGGCGAAAAGCCCCAGCATTTT; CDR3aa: CASSLTHGEKPQHF
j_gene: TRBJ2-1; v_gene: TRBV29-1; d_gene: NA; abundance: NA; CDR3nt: TGCAGCGTTGAAGACGGAAATGAGCAGTTCTTC; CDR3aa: CSVEDGNEQFF
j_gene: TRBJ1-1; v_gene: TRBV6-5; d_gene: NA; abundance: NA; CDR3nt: TGTGCCAGCAGTTACTCATCGGCCCTGGGCACTGAAGCTTTCTTT; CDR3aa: CASSYSSALGTEAFF
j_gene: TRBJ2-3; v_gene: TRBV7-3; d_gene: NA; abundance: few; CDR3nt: TGTGCCAGCAGCTTAAGTGTAGGGTCAATAGATACGCAGTATTTT; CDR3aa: CASSLSVGSIDTQYF
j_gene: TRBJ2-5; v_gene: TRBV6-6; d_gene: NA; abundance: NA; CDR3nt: TGTGCCAGTTCTATTGCTTCAGGAGAGACCCAGTACTTC; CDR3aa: CASSIASGETQYF
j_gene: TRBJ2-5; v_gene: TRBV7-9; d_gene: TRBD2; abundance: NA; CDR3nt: TGTGCCAGCAGCTCGGGACTAGCGGGGGAAGAGACCCAGTACTTC; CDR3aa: CASSSGLAGEETQYF
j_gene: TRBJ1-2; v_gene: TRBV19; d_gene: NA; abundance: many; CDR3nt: TGTGCCAGTAGTGAGACAGAGAACTATGGCTACACCTTC; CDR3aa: CASSETENYGYTF
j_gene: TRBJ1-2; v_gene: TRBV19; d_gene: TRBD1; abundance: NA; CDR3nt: TGTGCCAGTGCGTCAATCGGGACAGAATCATCCTGGGGTGGCTACACCTTC; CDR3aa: CASASIGTESSWGGYTF